This is a list of T cell receptor beta chains from one sample in a study of post-analysis software for immune sequencing data. TCRdb used MiXCR to reprocess the PCR reads, holding one entry per CDR3 protein. The top ten clones hold approximately 4.2% of a sample with about 810,000 distinct CDR3 sequences, roughly half of them seen once. Sequenced: blood. The source is a girl aged 10 to 17 with multiple sclerosis. Both conserved end residues are part of each CDR3. A D gene is named only where the DNA matches it firmly. Clone sizes are given selectively: once, few, many, or a class where the clone is expanded.

v_gene	abundance	d_gene	j_gene	CDR3aa	CDR3nt
TRBV29-1	-	-	TRBJ2-3	CSVEFLDAQYF	TGCAGCGTTGAATTCCTTGATGCGCAGTATTTT
TRBV10-3	once	-	TRBJ2-7	CAIARRETYEQYF	TGTGCCATCGCCAGACGGGAAACCTACGAGCAGTACTTC
TRBV10-3	-	-	TRBJ1-1	CAIRDSNTEAFF	TGTGCCATCAGGGACAGCAACACTGAAGCTTTCTTT
TRBV30	-	-	TRBJ1-1	CARRGPNTEAFF	TGTGCCCGCCGGGGGCCGAACACTGAAGCTTTCTTT
TRBV5-1	few	-	TRBJ1-2	CASSFDRNYGYTF	TGCGCCAGCAGCTTTGACAGGAACTATGGCTACACCTTC
TRBV12-3/TRBV12-4	-	TRBD2	TRBJ2-1	CASSFSPSGYNEQFF	TGTGCCAGCAGTTTCTCGCCTAGCGGGTACAATGAGCAGTTCTTC
TRBV6-1	-	-	TRBJ2-3	CASSSGVDTQYF	TGTGCCAGCAGTTCAGGGGTCGATACGCAGTATTTT
TRBV15	-	TRBD1	TRBJ2-7	CATSRAGQGYEQYF	TGTGCCACCAGCAGAGCCGGACAGGGCTACGAGCAGTACTTC
TRBV7-2	-	TRBD2	TRBJ2-7	CASSLGAGMSEQYF	TGTGCCAGCAGCTTAGGAGCGGGGATGAGCGAGCAGTACTTC
TRBV9	-	TRBD1	TRBJ1-2	CASSGQGGDYGYTF	TGTGCCAGCAGCGGTCAAGGGGGCGACTATGGCTACACCTTC
TRBV7-9	few	-	TRBJ2-5	CATLGGPGVSLETQYF	TGTGCCACCCTAGGGGGGCCCGGCGTTTCTCTGGAGACCCAGTACTTC
TRBV3-1	-	-	TRBJ1-2	CASSHDLGHYGYTF	TGTGCCAGCAGCCACGATTTGGGGCACTATGGCTACACCTTC
TRBV10-3	-	-	TRBJ1-1	CAISESNSELNTEAFF	TGTGCCATCAGTGAGTCGAATTCGGAACTAAACACTGAAGCTTTCTTT
TRBV20-1	-	-	TRBJ2-1	CSGSDYQLNEQFF	TGCAGTGGATCGGACTACCAACTCAATGAGCAGTTCTTC
TRBV5-1	-	-	TRBJ2-7	CASRRDIAYEQNF	TGCGCCAGCAGGCGGGACATAGCCTACGAGCAGAACTTC
TRBV4-1	few	TRBD2	TRBJ2-7	CASSQGTGTSFYEQYF	TGCGCCAGCAGCCAAGGGACCGGGACTAGTTTCTACGAGCAGTACTTC
TRBV9	-	-	TRBJ2-7	CASSVEPLSREQYF	TGTGCCAGCAGCGTCGAGCCCTTAAGCCGCGAGCAGTACTTC
TRBV12-3/TRBV12-4	-	-	TRBJ2-5	CASSLSSWTKETQYF	TGTGCCAGCAGTTTAAGTTCGTGGACAAAAGAGACCCAGTACTTC
TRBV5-5	few	-	TRBJ2-7	CASSPFGELNEQYF	TGTGCCAGCAGTCCGTTTGGGGAGTTGAACGAGCAGTACTTC
TRBV5-1	-	TRBD1	TRBJ1-2	CASSLGDRGYTF	TGCGCCAGCAGCTTGGGGGACAGAGGCTACACCTTC
TRBV12-3/TRBV12-4	few	-	TRBJ1-5	CASRRTGNQPQHF	TGTGCCAGCAGACGGACGGGCAATCAGCCCCAGCATTTT
TRBV2	-	TRBD2	TRBJ2-5	CASVTAGGNQETQYF	TGTGCCAGCGTCACTGCGGGGGGCAATCAAGAGACCCAGTACTTC
TRBV28	-	-	TRBJ2-7	CASRLTAAYEQYF	TGTGCCAGCAGACTAACAGCGGCCTACGAGCAGTACTTC
TRBV11-1	-	-	TRBJ2-5	CASSAAGGETQYF	TGTGCCAGCAGCGCCGCCGGCGGGGAGACCCAGTACTTC
TRBV5-1	-	TRBD2	TRBJ2-3	CASSLGLAGGILTDTQYF	TGCGCCAGCAGCTTGGGACTAGCGGGGGGTATCCTCACAGATACGCAGTATTTT
TRBV5-5	few	-	TRBJ2-3	CASSLVNYQSRDTQYF	TGTGCCAGCAGCTTGGTAAACTACCAATCACGCGATACGCAGTATTTT
TRBV20-1	-	TRBD2	TRBJ2-1	CSASVTGTSYNEQFF	TGCAGTGCTAGCGTCACCGGGACTAGCTACAATGAGCAGTTCTTC
TRBV7-9	-	TRBD1	TRBJ2-7	CASSLTTGGRTYEQYF	TGTGCCAGCAGCCTGACTACAGGGGGCAGGACCTACGAGCAGTACTTC
TRBV4-2	-	-	TRBJ2-5	CASSQEFGGRGETQYF	TGTGCCAGCAGCCAAGAGTTTGGGGGGCGCGGAGAGACCCAGTACTTC
TRBV4-2	-	-	TRBJ2-1	CASSQGRTYNEQFF	TGTGCCAGCAGCCAAGGGAGAACCTACAATGAGCAGTTCTTC
TRBV30	-	TRBD1	TRBJ1-5	CAWSVGGQGFLQPQHF	TGTGCCTGGAGTGTCGGGGGACAGGGGTTCCTTCAGCCCCAGCATTTT
TRBV20-1	-	-	TRBJ1-6	CSATTLFPETLHF	TGCAGTGCGACGACACTATTCCCCGAGACCCTCCACTTT
TRBV6-5	few	-	TRBJ2-4	CASISAPPINIQYF	TGTGCCAGCATAAGCGCTCCACCGATCAACATTCAGTACTTC
TRBV20-1	-	-	TRBJ1-2	CSARDLVRVGYTF	TGCAGTGCTAGAGATTTGGTTAGGGTTGGCTACACCTTC
TRBV28	-	-	TRBJ2-5	CASSLGQKEVIGETQYF	TGTGCCAGCAGTTTAGGGCAAAAGGAGGTCATTGGGGAGACCCAGTACTTC
TRBV6-2/TRBV6-3	-	-	TRBJ2-1	CASNLGSSYNEQFF	TGTGCCAGCAACCTCGGGAGCTCCTACAATGAGCAGTTCTTC
TRBV3-1	-	TRBD2	TRBJ2-5	CASSPIKTSGHQETQYF	TGTGCCAGCAGCCCCATCAAGACTAGCGGCCACCAAGAGACCCAGTACTTC
TRBV5-5	-	-	TRBJ2-3	CASSLGASATDTQYF	TGTGCCAGCAGCTTGGGGGCTAGCGCGACGGATACGCAGTATTTT
TRBV20-1	few	TRBD1	TRBJ2-4	CSARARTGGFKNIQYF	TGCAGTGCCAGGGCCCGGACAGGGGGCTTCAAAAACATTCAGTACTTC
TRBV10-1	-	TRBD2	TRBJ2-1	CASSDLRPGLAGGSFTGELFF	TGCGCCAGCAGTGACCTGCGACCGGGACTAGCGGGAGGGTCGTTCACCGGGGAGCTGTTCTTC
TRBV15	few	-	TRBJ1-1	CATSRVILNTEAFF	TGTGCCACCAGCCGAGTTATCTTGAACACTGAAGCTTTCTTT
TRBV7-2	-	TRBD2	TRBJ2-1	CASSQPGLGYNEQFF	TGTGCCAGCAGCCAACCGGGACTAGGCTACAATGAGCAGTTCTTC
TRBV6-5	-	TRBD1	TRBJ2-7	CASSYVRTGSYEQYF	TGTGCCAGCAGTTACGTGAGGACAGGGAGCTACGAGCAGTACTTC
TRBV12-3/TRBV12-4	-	-	TRBJ2-4	CASSLAAAVAKNIQYF	TGTGCCAGCAGTTTAGCGGCGGCAGTAGCCAAAAACATTCAGTACTTC
TRBV24-1	few	-	TRBJ2-3	CATSDRSTDTQYF	TGTGCCACCAGTGACCGGAGCACAGATACGCAGTATTTT
TRBV6-6	-	-	TRBJ2-7	CASTNELWTADYEQYF	TGTGCCAGCACTAACGAGCTCTGGACAGCAGACTACGAGCAGTACTTC
TRBV7-9	-	TRBD2	TRBJ2-7	CASSFLAGGPSISYEQYF	TGTGCCAGCAGCTTCTTAGCGGGAGGGCCCTCGATCTCCTACGAGCAGTACTTC
TRBV4-1	-	-	TRBJ2-3	CASSQETAGLSTDTQYF	TGCGCCAGCAGCCAAGAAACCGCGGGATTAAGCACAGATACGCAGTATTTT
TRBV18	-	TRBD1	TRBJ2-7	CASSPPGTGPYEQYF	TGTGCCAGCTCACCTCCCGGGACAGGGCCCTACGAGCAGTACTTC
TRBV4-1	-	-	TRBJ1-2	CASSQVGRGRGYTF	TGCGCCAGCAGCCAAGTTGGCAGGGGTCGTGGCTACACCTTC
TRBV4-1	-	TRBD1	TRBJ1-1	CASRSPGQGIANTEAFF	TGCGCCAGCAGATCTCCGGGACAGGGTATCGCGAACACTGAAGCTTTCTTT
TRBV12-3/TRBV12-4	-	-	TRBJ1-5	CASSHQSGLQPQHF	TGTGCCAGCAGTCATCAGTCCGGACTTCAGCCCCAGCATTTT
TRBV7-2	few	TRBD2	TRBJ2-1	CASSLVRPSGRDEQFF	TGTGCCAGCAGCTTAGTAAGGCCTAGCGGAAGAGATGAGCAGTTCTTC
TRBV24-1	few	TRBD2	TRBJ2-5	CATSDRQAGEETQYF	TGTGCCACCAGTGACCGTCAGGCGGGAGAAGAGACCCAGTACTTC
TRBV7-3	once	-	TRBJ2-5	CASSLYPSGETQYF	TGTGCCAGCAGCTTATATCCTAGTGGAGAGACCCAGTACTTC
TRBV2	-	TRBD1	TRBJ2-5	CASSEMVQGAGETQYF	TGTGCCAGCAGTGAAATGGTCCAGGGGGCCGGGGAGACCCAGTACTTC
TRBV29-1	-	-	TRBJ1-1	CSVAKVADTEAFF	TGCAGCGTTGCCAAGGTGGCAGACACTGAAGCTTTCTTT
TRBV5-1	-	-	TRBJ2-1	CASSPAWGLDASEQFF	TGCGCCAGCAGTCCCGCCTGGGGGCTAGACGCGAGTGAGCAGTTCTTC
TRBV29-1	-	-	TRBJ1-2	CSVLGSGTGYTF	TGCAGCGTTTTGGGGTCCGGGACCGGCTACACCTTC